The rows below give T cell receptor beta chains drawn from one sample of a study of cytomegalovirus exposure and HLA in healthy donors. Repertoires were generated with immunoSEQ multiplex PCR, while TCRdb's copy carries only in-frame clones and drops some. The repertoire consists of 150,000 to 200,000 clones, with around 81% occurring once and the leading ten covering 2% to 2.5%. Sequencing input: PBMCs. These receptors all come from a woman younger than 45 in good health and CMV-seropositive. CDR3s include the opening cysteine and the closing phenylalanine or tryptophan. Fields, in order: J gene, clone size, D gene, V gene, CDR3 DNA, CDR3 protein. A D gene is named only where the DNA matches it firmly. For some rows the clone size is stated as once, few or many, or as a class when expanded; others skip it.

J: TRBJ2-2
size: once
D: -
V: TRBV27
DNA: TGTGCCAGCAGTTCCCAGAGGGTGAGGAACACCGGGGAGCTGTTTTTT
CDR3: CASSSQRVRNTGELFF

J: TRBJ2-3
size: -
D: TRBD1
V: TRBV9
DNA: TGTGCCAGCAGCGTGACAGGGGGCGGGGATACGCAGTATTTT
CDR3: CASSVTGGGDTQYF

J: TRBJ2-3
size: -
D: TRBD2
V: TRBV27
DNA: TGTGCCAGCAGATTTAGCGGGGCCACAGATACGCAGTATTTT
CDR3: CASRFSGATDTQYF

J: TRBJ2-3
size: -
D: -
V: TRBV7-9
DNA: TGTGCCAGCAGCTCTACCCCCCAGGGCACAGATACGCAGTATTTT
CDR3: CASSSTPQGTDTQYF

J: TRBJ1-1
size: -
D: -
V: TRBV5-4
DNA: TGTGCAGGAGGAAGGGGGACTGAAGCTTTCTTT
CDR3: CAGGRGTEAFF

J: TRBJ1-4
size: -
D: -
V: TRBV7-6
DNA: TGTGCCAGCAGCTTATCAATGGGATCGGGACAAATTAATGAAAAACTGTTTTTT
CDR3: CASSLSMGSGQINEKLFF

J: TRBJ1-4
size: -
D: -
V: TRBV2
DNA: TGTGCCAGCAGTAGTTCCAGGGATGAAAAACTGTTTTTT
CDR3: CASSSSRDEKLFF

J: TRBJ1-1
size: -
D: TRBD1
V: TRBV14
DNA: TGTGCCAGCAGCCAGTACAGGGGACTCAACACTGAAGCTTTCTTT
CDR3: CASSQYRGLNTEAFF

J: TRBJ1-1
size: -
D: -
V: TRBV18
DNA: TGTGCCAGCTCACCACCCTACACTATGAACACTGAAGCTTTCTTT
CDR3: CASSPPYTMNTEAFF

J: TRBJ2-7
size: -
D: -
V: TRBV4-3
DNA: TGCGCCAGCAGCCAAGATCCTCAGCCGACCCGGGAGCGGTACTTC
CDR3: CASSQDPQPTRERYF

J: TRBJ1-4
size: -
D: -
V: TRBV9
DNA: TGTGCCAGCAGCGCCGACCCTGGAGATGAAAAACTGTTTTTT
CDR3: CASSADPGDEKLFF

J: TRBJ2-1
size: -
D: -
V: TRBV14
DNA: TGTGCCAGCAGCCTAACAGGTTTCTTCTCCTACAATGAGCAGTTCTTC
CDR3: CASSLTGFFSYNEQFF

J: TRBJ1-5
size: -
D: TRBD1
V: TRBV7-6
DNA: TGTGCCAGCAGCTTAGATCCCGACAGGGTGGATCAGCCCCAGCATTTT
CDR3: CASSLDPDRVDQPQHF

J: TRBJ2-1
size: -
D: TRBD2
V: TRBV5-6
DNA: TGTGCCAGCAGCCTAGCGGGGGGGCCAGTCTACAATGAGCAGTTCTTC
CDR3: CASSLAGGPVYNEQFF

J: TRBJ2-5
size: -
D: -
V: TRBV27
DNA: TGTGCCAGCCGGGCGCAAAATCGGGAGAAGCAAGAGACCCAGTACTTC
CDR3: CASRAQNREKQETQYF

J: TRBJ1-2
size: -
D: TRBD1
V: TRBV7-2
DNA: TGTGCCAGCAGCTTAGTGTCAGGACAGGGTGATAATGGCTACACCTTC
CDR3: CASSLVSGQGDNGYTF

J: TRBJ2-1
size: -
D: TRBD2
V: TRBV30
DNA: TGTGCCTGGAGTCCGGGGCGGGGGTCCTACAATGAGCAGTTCTTC
CDR3: CAWSPGRGSYNEQFF

J: TRBJ1-5
size: -
D: -
V: TRBV28
DNA: TGTGCCACCCACGGCAGGGCTCACCAGCCCCAGCATTTT
CDR3: CATHGRAHQPQHF

J: TRBJ2-3
size: -
D: -
V: TRBV11-2
DNA: TGTGCCAGCAGCTTCGGAGCCCCGGATACGCAGTATTTT
CDR3: CASSFGAPDTQYF

J: TRBJ2-3
size: few
D: TRBD1
V: TRBV19
DNA: TGTGCCAGTAGTATAGGCGGACAGGTCCTAGATACGCAGTATTTT
CDR3: CASSIGGQVLDTQYF

J: TRBJ1-2
size: -
D: -
V: TRBV20-1
DNA: TGCAGTGCTAATGTGCGGGGGAACTACACCTTC
CDR3: CSANVRGNYTF

J: TRBJ1-1
size: -
D: TRBD1
V: TRBV19
DNA: TGTGCCAGTAGTAGACTACGACAGGGAAACACTGAAGCTTTCTTT
CDR3: CASSRLRQGNTEAFF

J: TRBJ1-5
size: once
D: TRBD1
V: TRBV27
DNA: TGTGCCAGCAGTTCGGGACAGGGCTATCAGCCCCAGCATTTT
CDR3: CASSSGQGYQPQHF

J: TRBJ1-2
size: -
D: TRBD1
V: TRBV4-3
DNA: TGCGCCAGCAGCCAAGTTACCGGGACAGGAGACAACTATGGCTACACCTTC
CDR3: CASSQVTGTGDNYGYTF

J: TRBJ2-5
size: -
D: TRBD2
V: TRBV29-1
DNA: TGCAGCGTTGAATCACCTGAGGTAGCGGGGGGGCTGAAGACCCAGTACTTC
CDR3: CSVESPEVAGGLKTQYF

J: TRBJ1-5
size: -
D: TRBD1
V: TRBV7-2
DNA: TGTGCCAGCAGCTACAGGACAGGGCGGGGTCAGCCCCAGCATTTT
CDR3: CASSYRTGRGQPQHF

J: TRBJ1-1
size: -
D: -
V: TRBV5-1
DNA: TGCGCCAGCAGCTCTCAGGGAGGGGGAAACACTGAAGCTTTCTTT
CDR3: CASSSQGGGNTEAFF

J: TRBJ2-7
size: -
D: TRBD2
V: TRBV5-1
DNA: TGCGCCAGCAGCATAACAGGACTAGCGGGAAGTTGGGAGCAGTACTTC
CDR3: CASSITGLAGSWEQYF

J: TRBJ1-1
size: -
D: -
V: TRBV29-1
DNA: TGCAGCGCCATGAACACTGAAGCTTTCTTT
CDR3: CSAMNTEAFF

J: TRBJ1-1
size: few
D: -
V: TRBV7-8
DNA: TGTGCCAGCAGCTTACTGCAGGGTCAGAGGACTGAAGCTTTCTTT
CDR3: CASSLLQGQRTEAFF

J: TRBJ1-1
size: -
D: TRBD1
V: TRBV6-6
DNA: TGTGCCAGCAGTTATGATAGGGGGCTGGTTGAAGCTTTCTTT
CDR3: CASSYDRGLVEAFF

J: TRBJ2-1
size: -
D: -
V: TRBV9
DNA: TGTGCCAGCAGCGTAGTATCCGGACTCCTCAATGAGCAGTTCTTC
CDR3: CASSVVSGLLNEQFF

J: TRBJ2-7
size: few
D: -
V: TRBV5-4
DNA: TGTGCCAGCAGCCAGGGGACGGCAAGCTCCTACGAGCAGTACTTC
CDR3: CASSQGTASSYEQYF

J: TRBJ1-1
size: -
D: -
V: TRBV7-9
DNA: TGTGCCAGCAGCCCGGGGGGCAGAGTCGCTGAAGCTTTCTTT
CDR3: CASSPGGRVAEAFF

J: TRBJ1-1
size: -
D: -
V: TRBV11-2
DNA: TGTGCCAGCAGCTTCCAGAGCACCGGGACTGAAGCTTTCTTT
CDR3: CASSFQSTGTEAFF

J: TRBJ1-4
size: once
D: -
V: TRBV6-5
DNA: TGTGCCAGCAGTTACTCGTTACAGGGCGGTAATGAAAAACTGTTTTTT
CDR3: CASSYSLQGGNEKLFF

J: TRBJ2-3
size: -
D: TRBD2
V: TRBV5-6
DNA: TGTGCCAGCAGCCCGGGGACTACAACCACAGATACGCAGTATTTT
CDR3: CASSPGTTTTDTQYF